This T cell receptor (beta chain) was recovered during a study of T cells after yellow fever vaccination. One entry per CDR3 protein, called by TCRdb with MiXCR from the 5' RACE reads. The repertoire consists of about 120,000 distinct CDR3 sequences, with 6.5% to 9% occurring once and the leading ten covering about 25%. Whole-study results and caveats: Some clonotypes were seen in both the CD4 and the CD8 compartments. These made up a small share and likely arose from convergent recombination. Contamination of FACS-sorted repertoires by abundant clonotypes from the bulk population could occur.

Germline V CDR1 and CDR2: SQVTM, ANQGSEA. Trimming took 7 bases from V and 0 from J; bases not matched to a gene: 7. CDR3 length: 15 residues. This clonotype was counted ten times or more. Its antigen is unknown. Source: CD8+ T cells sorted from PBMCs, taken 45 days after the yellow fever booster vaccination. The receptor was derived from a man aged 25 to 40 who received the YFV17D yellow fever vaccine. The genes are TRBV29-1 and TRBJ1-3, with 9 bases matching TRBD1. As DNA, the CDR3 is TGCAGCGCTATGGGACAGGGATACTCTGGAAACACCATATATTTT. The encoded protein is CSAMGQGYSGNTIYF. Using reference TRBV29-1 and TRBJ1-3 for the parts outside the CDR3, the full variable domain is SAVISQKPSRDICQRGTSLTIQCQVDSQVTMMFWYRQQPGQSLTLIATANQGSEATYESGFVIDKFPISRPNLTFSTLTVSNMSPEDSSIYLCSAMGQGYSGNTIYFGEGSWLTVV.